This T cell receptor (beta chain) was obtained from a study of persistence of HIV-infected CD4 T cells. This was the immunoSEQ version 4 assay in survey mode. Generated by immunoSEQ multiplex PCR, the TCRdb table keeps only in-frame clones and is missing some. Here the sample spans roughly 35,000 clones, approximately 78% being singletons. Cells were stimulated with overlapping HIV-1 Gag 15-mer peptides. Memory cells lacking CD40L and CD69 with high CD45RO were sorted. Anti-CD28/CD49d costimulation, CD40-blocking antibody and enfuvirtide were given to CD8-depleted PBMCs for 15 to 20 hours. This clone appeared once. Its antigen is as yet unknown. CDR1 and CDR2 (germline): SNHLY, FYNNEI. This CDR3 has 15 amino acids. Trimming took 1 base from V and 6 from J, leaving 14 bases between them. Study-level results: Compared with CD3/CD28-stimulated cells, CMV- and Gag-responding cells showed lower TCRbeta richness.

This sequence originates from an adult with HIV. The donor label of this sample is uncertain. Sequenced material: cultured CD4+ T cells from PBMCs, taken from a patient who received antiretroviral therapy. This chain connects TRBV2 to TRBJ2-3; a weak D match, TRBD2 (7 bases). As DNA, the CDR3 is TGTGCCAGCAGTGAAGGGAGGGGGGGGTACGATACGCAGTATTTT. It specifies CASSEGRGGYDTQYF.